The next 10 T cell receptor beta chains were all read from a single sample in a study of cytomegalovirus exposure and HLA in healthy donors. It was with 60 Vbeta and 13 Jbeta primers that the PCR ran. Produced via immunoSEQ multiplex PCR; TCRdb's table is partial and in-frame only. The sample has under 55,000 clones, 73% seen once. Sequences were obtained from PBMCs. The receptors come from a man younger than 35 in good health and CMV-seronegative.

The chain links TRBV6-5 to TRBJ2-1; TRBD2 is a possible D gene (7 bases). Trimming cost V 7 bases and J 10 bases, with 17 bases left between them. This CDR3 has 13 residues. Per germline, CDR1 MNHEY and CDR2 SVGAGI. The CDR3 protein is CASTLNRGGEQFF. CDR3 sequence (DNA): TGTGCCAGCACACTTAATAGGGGGGGGGAGCAGTTCTTC.

The chain is built from TRBV9 and TRBJ2-7, with D possibly matching TRBD2 (7 bases). In germline, CDR1 is SGDLS, CDR2 YYNGEE. The CDR3 has 15 amino acids. V lost 0 bases and J 3 bases, leaving 13 bases between the germline ends. The CDR3 region has the DNA TGTGCCAGCAGCGTAGAAGGGGGGGTTGGCTACGAGCAGTACTTC. It yields the protein CASSVEGGVGYEQYF.

V usage is TRBV29-1 and J usage is TRBJ1-1, with D maybe TRBD1 (6 bases). The CDR3 sequence is 15 residues long. The ends were cut back, 5 bases at V and 0 bases at J, with 16 bases in the middle. Germline V CDR1 and CDR2: SQVTM, ANQGSEA. CDR3 nucleotide sequence: TGCAGCGTTTTTGGGCCAGGGGCCATGAACACTGAAGCTTTCTTT. Amino acid sequence: CSVFGPGAMNTEAFF.

This clone has just one count. The V and J genes are TRBV7-2 and TRBJ1-5; 7 positions agree with TRBD1. Trimming removed 4 bases from V and 2 bases from J; junction bases left unmatched: 2. Per germline, CDR1 SGHTA and CDR2 FQGNSA. CDR3 size: 14 residues. The chain's CDR3 is CASSWTGGNQPQHF. The DNA for the CDR3 is TGTGCCAGCAGCTGGACAGGCGGCAATCAGCCCCAGCATTTT.

This clone was counted once. V gene TRBV6-5 combines with J gene TRBJ1-2, with 9 positions matching TRBD1. After removal of 6 bases from V and 1 base from J, the junction contained 6 bases not matched to a gene. CDR1 MNHEY and CDR2 SVGAGI come from the germline V gene. This CDR3 contains 15 residues. CDR3 sequence (DNA): TGTGCCAGCAGCCACGGGGACAGGGATAACTATGGCTACACCTTC. Its translation is CASSHGDRDNYGYTF.

The chain employs TRBV6-1 and TRBJ2-2, with 12 bases matching TRBD2. With V trimmed by 2 bases and J by 6 bases, 4 bases remained unmatched. This CDR3 has 16 residues. The V gene's germline CDR1 is MNHNS and CDR2 SASEGT. CDR3 sequence (DNA): TGTGCCAGCAGTGAACTAGCGGGAGGGCTATCCGGGGAGCTGTTTTTT. Protein: CASSELAGGLSGELFF.

The rearrangement joins TRBV28 to TRBJ2-1; TRBD2 matches 11 bases. Germline V CDR1 and CDR2: MDHEN, SYDVKM. The CDR3 covers 18 residues. The J segment lost 5 bases and the V segment lost 3 bases, leaving 12 bases of the junction unmatched. The CDR3 protein is CASSFDRTLAGGNNEQFF. CDR3 coding DNA: TGTGCCAGCAGTTTCGACAGAACTCTAGCGGGAGGAAACAATGAGCAGTTCTTC.

CDR3 sequence: CAISGGQQETQYF. CDR3 DNA: TGTGCCATCAGTGGCGGGCAACAAGAGACCCAGTACTTC. The chain joins TRBV10-3 to TRBJ2-5; maybe TRBD2 (5 bases). Looked up from germline, CDR1 is ENHRY and CDR2 is SYGVKD. The V end was cut by 4 bases, the J end by 2 bases, with 8 bases between. The CDR3 length is 13 residues.

The chain has TRBV9 and TRBJ1-2; D is ambiguous. The CDR3 spans 14 residues. Germline V CDR1 and CDR2: SGDLS, YYNGEE. Trimming left V 4 bases short and J 3 bases short, with 13 bases between. As DNA, the CDR3 is TGTGCCAGCAGCCAACCCGGGAGGGACTATGGCTACACCTTC. Protein: CASSQPGRDYGYTF.

The J gene is TRBJ2-3, the V gene TRBV4-1; D is unclear. V shed 0 bases and J shed 2 bases, with 9 bases lying between them. CDR3 size: 15 residues. Per the germline V gene, CDR1 is MGHRA and CDR2 is YSYEKL. CDR3 sequence: CASSQDWAYTDTQYF. The CDR3 DNA is TGCGCCAGCAGCCAAGATTGGGCTTACACAGATACGCAGTATTTT.